The 31 T cell receptor beta chains below come from one sample, sequenced in a study of blood T cells in healthy people across ages. The use of a sample-barcoded 5' primer and a J-beta primer mix characterized a second PCR of about 7 to 12 cycles. TCRdb re-called the 5' RACE reads through MiXCR, storing one row per CDR3 protein. The sample lists some 790,000 distinct CDR3 sequences; about 30% were seen once. The specimen was blood. These receptors came from an elderly woman in good health.

The gene calls are TRBV29-1 and TRBJ2-2; perhaps TRBD1 as D (6 bases). The CDR3 spans 15 residues. The germline CDR1 and CDR2 sequences are SQVTM and ANQGSEA. V was pared by 4 bases and J by 4 bases, with 16 bases between. The DNA for the CDR3 is TGCAGCGTTGCTTTGGACAGTTCGGTCACCGGGGAGCTGTTTTTT. This codes for CSVALDSSVTGELFF.

This clonotype was seen a single time. A read error may be the cause here, since a much bigger clone is one base away. J is TRBJ2-5 and V is TRBV20-1, with TRBD2 matching 8 bases. This CDR3 has 15 residues. Germline V lookup: CDR1 DFQATT, CDR2 SNEGSKA (reference sequence). The DNA for the CDR3 is TGCAGTGCCCAAAAGCCAGCGGGAGTCCAAGAGACCCGGTACTTC. This gives the protein CSAQKPAGVQETRYF.

This clonotype was recorded many times. The genes are TRBV29-1 and TRBJ2-1; TRBD2 agrees at 8 bases. CDR1 is SQVTM and CDR2 is ANQGSEA in the germline V gene. The CDR3 spans 15 residues. V lost 6 bases, J lost 2 bases, and 9 bases stayed unmatched. CDR3 loop: CSVPSGRGAYNEQFF. The CDR3 region has the DNA TGCAGCGTCCCATCAGGGCGGGGGGCCTACAATGAGCAGTTCTTC.

There are many counts of this clonotype. This chain joins TRBV7-9 and TRBJ2-5, with 8 bases that match TRBD2. This CDR3 comprises 14 residues. J lost 1 base, V lost 3 bases, and 1 base had no gene match. Germline CDR1 is SEHNR and CDR2 is FQNEAQ (reference sequence). In DNA form, the CDR3 reads TGTGCCAGCAGCTTCGCGGGGGGCCAAGAGACCCAGTACTTC. Translated: CASSFAGGQETQYF.

This clonotype appeared many times. V is TRBV7-9 and J is TRBJ2-5; 8 bases map to TRBD1. Germline trimming cut 2 bases from V and 5 bases from J; bases unmatched to any gene: 13. Germline assignment: CDR1 SEHNR and CDR2 FQNEAQ (reference sequence). The CDR3 loop spans 17 amino acids. The CDR3 loop reads CASSLYVTQGAGETQYF. The CDR3 DNA reads as TGTGCCAGCAGCTTATATGTAACCCAGGGGGCCGGGGAGACCCAGTACTTC.

At least ten counts were recorded for this clonotype. J is TRBJ2-7 and V is TRBV2; 9 bases align to TRBD1. The germline V gene encodes CDR1 SNHLY and CDR2 FYNNEI. CDR3 size: 14 residues. Trimming removed 6 bases from V and 3 bases from J; junction bases left unmatched: 6. CDR3 amino acids: CASSRTGEIYEQYF. In nucleotides, the CDR3 is TGTGCCAGCAGCAGGACAGGGGAGATCTACGAGCAGTACTTC.

As for this clonotype: Germline and junction disagree at one end, which may indicate a read error. This sequence joins TRBV2 and TRBJ2-4; 10 bases agree with TRBD2. TRBJ2-7 matches the DNA end more closely, so the J call is doubtful. The CDR3 has 15 amino acids. CDR1 SNHLY and CDR2 FYNNEI come from the germline V gene. CDR3 DNA sequence: TGTGCCGGCAGTGGGGGACTAGCGATTTCCTACGAGCAGTACTTC. As protein: CAGSGGLAISYEQYF.

This clonotype was seen ten or more times. The chain employs TRBV20-1 and TRBJ2-5; 12 bases align to TRBD1. Germline V lookup: CDR1 DFQATT, CDR2 SNEGSKA (reference sequence). This CDR3 comprises 15 residues. The V gene end was trimmed by 7 bases and the J gene end by 4 bases; junction bases not matched to a gene: 10. DNA of the CDR3: TGCAGTGGTCATCCGGGACAGGGGGCTGGAGAGACCCAGTACTTC. Its protein is CSGHPGQGAGETQYF.

The J gene is TRBJ1-4, the V gene TRBV7-2, with 10 bases that match TRBD1. J was trimmed by 5 bases and V by 5 bases; bases with no gene match: 5. CDR3 length equals 15 residues. Germline V gene data show CDR1 as SGHTA and CDR2 as FQGNSA. The CDR3 is CASSRDRGRNEKLFF. The CDR3 nucleotides are TGTGCCAGCAGCAGAGACAGGGGGCGGAATGAAAAACTGTTTTTT.

This clonotype appeared a few times. The genes are TRBV27 and TRBJ1-1; tentatively, D is TRBD1 (5 bases). With 5 bases removed from V and 4 bases from J, the gap between germline ends came to 17 bases. The germline V gene encodes CDR1 MNHEY and CDR2 SMNVEV (reference sequence). The CDR3 extends over 15 amino acids. CDR3 bases: TGTGCCAGCAGTGTAAGCAAAGGGGTCGGCACTGAAGCTTTCTTT. Its protein product is CASSVSKGVGTEAFF.

This clonotype occurred a few times. J is TRBJ2-1 and V is TRBV20-1; 9 bases agree with TRBD2. Germline loops: CDR1 DFQATT, CDR2 SNEGSKA (reference sequence). The CDR3 has 16 amino acids. V lost 7 bases, J lost 3 bases, and 13 bases stayed unmatched. CDR3 nucleotide sequence: TGCAGTGTTGGGGGGGGCCTAGCGGGGATCTACAATGAGCAGTTCTTC. Its protein is CSVGGGLAGIYNEQFF.

This clonotype has at least ten counts. The chain is built from TRBV12-3 or TRBV12-4 and TRBJ2-3, with 8 bases fitting TRBD2. Losses at the gene ends were 4 bases for V and 3 bases for J; bases not matched to a gene: 3. The length of the CDR3 is 14 residues. The DNA of the CDR3 is TGTGCCAGCAGTTCCCGACTAGCGACAGATACGCAGTATTTT. Translated: CASSSRLATDTQYF.

Comment on this clonotype: A clone one base away is much larger, so this may be a read error. The V and J genes are TRBV7-2 and TRBJ2-3; tentatively, D is TRBD1 or TRBD2 (5 bases each). Trimming cost V 7 bases and J 3 bases, with 14 bases left between them. Germline V lookup: CDR1 SGHTA, CDR2 FQGNSA. The CDR3 sequence is 14 residues long. The CDR3, as DNA: TGTGCCAGCAACTCGATCGGGGCGACAGATACGCAGTATTTT. This codes for CASNSIGATDTQYF.

This clonotype has only a few counts. The chain employs TRBV4-1 and TRBJ1-4; D might be TRBD1 (5 bases). Germline CDR1 is MGHRA and CDR2 is YSYEKL. The CDR3 sequence is 16 residues long. The V gene lost 0 bases and the J gene lost 3 bases, with 11 bases spanning the gap. The CDR3 loop reads CASSQERGVANEKLFF. DNA of the CDR3: TGCGCCAGCAGCCAAGAAAGGGGAGTTGCTAATGAAAAACTGTTTTTT.

A few counts support this clonotype. The chain joins TRBV6-5 to TRBJ2-1, with 7 bases that match TRBD2. TRBJ2-7 explains the end of the DNA better; the J call may be wrong. From germline, CDR1 is MNHEY and CDR2 SVGAGI. There are 16 residues in the CDR3. The CDR3 DNA follows: TGTGCCAGCAGGCTAAATCCTAGCGGCTCCTACAATGAGCAGTACTTC. Translating it yields CASRLNPSGSYNEQYF.

This clonotype appeared many times. The V gene is TRBV4-2, the J gene TRBJ2-5; 8 nucleotides agree with TRBD1. Germline loops: CDR1 LGHNA, CDR2 YNFKEQ. The CDR3 spans 14 residues. Trimming at V came to 0 bases and at J to 5 bases, leaving 2 bases not matched to a gene. The CDR3: CASSQEQGDETQYF. CDR3 nucleotides: TGTGCCAGCAGCCAAGAACAGGGGGATGAGACCCAGTACTTC.

This clonotype was seen a handful of times. This rearrangement joins TRBV9 to TRBJ1-1; D ambiguous. V gave up 7 bases and J gave up 7 bases, with 14 bases separating them. CDR1 and CDR2 from the germline V gene are SGDLS and YYNGEE. This CDR3 is built from 12 residues. As DNA, the CDR3 is TGTGCCAGCGGCCGATCGACTCTTGAAGCTTTCTTT. It encodes CASGRSTLEAFF.

The rearrangement joins TRBV7-2 to TRBJ2-1, with 14 nucleotides matching TRBD2. CDR3 size: 14 residues. CDR1 SGHTA and CDR2 FQGNSA come from the germline V gene. V lost 3 bases to trimming and J lost 13 bases; unmatched junction nucleotides: 5. CDR3 nucleotides: TGTGCCAGCAGCTTCCGGGGACTAGCGGGAGACCAGTTCTTC. Its translation is CASSFRGLAGDQFF.

This clonotype came up a few times. The chain's CDR3 is CASSSQGRGGQPQHF. The CDR3 DNA sequence: TGTGCCAGCAGCTCTCAGGGCAGAGGGGGCCAGCCCCAGCATTTT. V usage is TRBV6-6 and J usage is TRBJ1-5, with TRBD1 matching over 7 bases. CDR1 and CDR2 from the germline V gene are MNHNY and SVGAGI (reference sequence). The CDR3 is 15 amino acids. Unmatched junction bases numbered 12, after V lost 6 bases and J lost 7 bases.

This clonotype has just a few counts. V usage is TRBV20-1 and J usage is TRBJ1-1; 8 nucleotides align to TRBD1. The trim removed 1 base at V and 0 bases at J, leaving 10 bases unmatched. This CDR3 contains 17 residues. The germline V gene has CDR1 DFQATT and CDR2 SNEGSKA (reference sequence). CDR3 in DNA: TGCAGTGCTAGAGCCCTGACAGGGGTGAATATGAACACTGAAGCTTTCTTT. It yields the protein CSARALTGVNMNTEAFF.

The chain has TRBV20-1 and TRBJ2-3; maybe TRBD2 (7 bases). The V end lost 0 bases, the J end lost 5 bases, and 18 bases lay between the germline ends. CDR3 length: 16 residues. CDR1 DFQATT and CDR2 SNEGSKA come from the germline V gene (reference sequence). This CDR3 reads CSARDPRGGQKDTQYF. For the CDR3, the DNA is TGCAGTGCTAGAGATCCGAGGGGGGGGCAAAAAGATACGCAGTATTTT.

In its sample, this clonotype was seen many times. The chain joins TRBV27 to TRBJ2-3; D is unclear. This CDR3 region has 14 residues. Germline V gives CDR1 MNHEY, CDR2 SMNVEV (reference sequence). With 2 bases removed from V and 2 bases from J, the gap between germline ends came to 8 bases. This chain's CDR3 is CASSLTPPTDTQYF. The CDR3 DNA is TGTGCCAGCAGTTTAACTCCCCCCACAGATACGCAGTATTTT.

This clonotype was counted a few times. This could be a read error, since a much larger clone is one nucleotide away. V usage is TRBV10-3 and J usage is TRBJ2-1; 7 bases agree with TRBD2. The DNA end favors TRBJ2-7, so the J call may be wrong. The CDR3 is made up of 15 amino acids. Per the germline V gene, CDR1 is ENHRY and CDR2 is SYGVKD. CDR3 in DNA: TGTGCCATCAGTGGGGGGGGGAGCTCCTACAATGAGCAGTACTTC. Translating it yields CAISGGGSSYNEQYF.

This clonotype was seen just once. The chain recombines TRBV9 with TRBJ2-7; the match to TRBD2 covers 8 bases. Germline values: CDR1 SGDLS, CDR2 YYNGEE. The CDR3 sequence is 17 residues long. V was pared by 3 bases and J by 2 bases, with 13 bases of the junction left unmatched. CDR3 bases: TGTGCCAGCAGCGCCTTGCCGTTGGTAGCGGGACCCTACGAGCAGTACTTC. Translating it yields CASSALPLVAGPYEQYF.

This clonotype has a handful of counts. This chain uses TRBV7-2 with TRBJ2-7, with D perhaps TRBD2 (6 bases). The length of the CDR3 is 14 residues. Trimming removed 5 bases from V and 0 bases from J, with 11 bases in between. Germline loops: CDR1 SGHTA, CDR2 FQGNSA. DNA for the CDR3: TGTGCCAGCAGCGTGGGACTGAACTCCTACGAGCAGTACTTC. Translated, it gives CASSVGLNSYEQYF.

The V and J genes are TRBV30 and TRBJ1-2, with 8 nucleotides matching TRBD1. Germline V gene lookup returns CDR1 GTSNPN and CDR2 SVGIG (reference sequence). The CDR3 is made up of 14 amino acids. V trimming: 1 base; J trimming: 2 bases; junction bases outside the gene matches: 3. CDR3: CAWSDRTGNYGYTF. The CDR3 coding sequence is TGTGCCTGGAGTGACCGGACAGGGAACTATGGCTACACCTTC.

In regard to this clonotype: Relative to the germline gene, one junction end is altered; a read error may explain this. The chain employs TRBV2 and TRBJ1-2; D unclear. Germline CDR1 is SNHLY and CDR2 is FYNNEI. The CDR3 has 13 residues. Here the CDR3 DNA reads TGTGCCGGCAGCCCTGACCTAACCTATGGCTACACCTTC. Translation: CAGSPDLTYGYTF.

This clonotype has at least ten counts. The chain employs TRBV6-2 or TRBV6-3 and TRBJ1-5, with TRBD1 identical over 8 bases. The germline CDR1 and CDR2 sequences are MNHEY and SVGEGT. The CDR3 is 15 residues long. After removal of 4 bases from V and 1 base from J, the junction contained 3 bases not matched to a gene. CDR3 loop: CASSWTGQSNQPQHF. The CDR3 DNA reads TGTGCCAGCAGTTGGACAGGGCAAAGCAATCAGCCCCAGCATTTT.

J is TRBJ2-5 and V is TRBV20-1, with TRBD2 identical over 9 bases. The CDR3 has 13 residues. Germline loops: CDR1 DFQATT, CDR2 SNEGSKA (reference sequence). Trimming cost V 6 bases and J 4 bases; bases outside gene matches: 6. The CDR3 DNA sequence: TGCAGTGCACCAACTAGCGGGTTAGAGACCCAGTACTTC. This translates into CSAPTSGLETQYF.

This clonotype was found a few times. The CDR3 protein is CASSQDRFNTEAFF. CDR3 DNA sequence: TGTGCCAGCAGCCAAGATCGCTTTAACACTGAAGCTTTCTTT. The rearrangement links TRBV3-1 to TRBJ1-1; no clear D gene. V was trimmed by 0 bases and J by 2 bases, leaving 7 bases between them. The CDR3 covers 14 residues. In germline, CDR1 is LGHDT, CDR2 YNNKEL (reference sequence).

This clonotype was found a few times. Since a much larger clone is just one base distant, this may be a read error. This rearrangement joins TRBV5-1 to TRBJ2-4, with TRBD2 matching over 13 bases. TRBJ2-5 explains the end of the DNA better; the J call may be wrong. CDR1 and CDR2 from the germline V gene are SGHRS and YFSETQ. The CDR3 loop spans 16 amino acids. The CDR3 DNA is TGCGCCAGCAGCTTGGGGGGACTAGCGGGGACGGAGACCCAGTACTTC. This gives the protein CASSLGGLAGTETQYF.